The 25 T cell receptor beta chains presented below share a single source sample, sequenced in a study of cytomegalovirus exposure and HLA in healthy donors. Method: immunoSEQ multiplex PCR; TCRdb's copy keeps in-frame clones and lacks some. The sample includes around 160,000 clones, 70% to 90% of them seen just once. Sequenced material: PBMCs. These receptors originate from a man aged 18 to 29 in good health and CMV-seronegative.

The CDR3 reads CASSLARGPSYEQYF. In nucleotides, the CDR3 is TGTGCCAGCAGCTTAGCGCGAGGGCCCTCCTACGAGCAGTACTTC. The chain recombines TRBV7-2 with TRBJ2-7; tentatively, D is TRBD2 (5 bases). Trimming cost V 0 bases and J 0 bases, with 9 bases left between them. The CDR3 length is 15 residues. Germline values: CDR1 SGHTA, CDR2 FQGNSA.

This CDR3 is CASSEIGQRPYF. The CDR3 DNA is TGTGCCAGCAGTGAGATAGGACAGAGGCCGTACTTC. V gene TRBV25-1 combines with J gene TRBJ2-4; D might be TRBD1 (6 bases). The V end lost 3 bases, the J end lost 15 bases, and 15 bases lay between the germline ends. The CDR3 is 12 residues long. CDR1 is MGHDK and CDR2 is SYGVNS in the germline V gene. Supplemented by reference TRBV25-1 and TRBJ2-4, the full variable domain reads EADIYQTPRYLVIGTGKKITLECSQTMGHDKMYWYQQDPGMELHLIHYSYGVNSTEKGDLSSESTVSRIRTEHFPLTLESARPSHTSQYLCASSEIGQRPYFGAGTRLSVL.

The chain has TRBV7-9 and TRBJ2-7; 9 nucleotides align to TRBD1. With V trimmed by 5 bases and J by 5 bases, 4 bases remained unmatched. CDR3 length: 13 amino acids. Germline loops: CDR1 SEHNR, CDR2 FQNEAQ (reference sequence). The CDR3 bases are TGTGCCAGCAGCATGGGACAGGGCAACGAGCAGTACTTC. Translating it yields CASSMGQGNEQYF.

The CDR3 protein is CASSLGRGANTEAFF. The DNA of the CDR3 is TGCGCCAGCAGCTTGGGCCGGGGGGCGAACACTGAAGCTTTCTTT. The chain has TRBV5-1 and TRBJ1-1; D might be TRBD1 (6 bases). The CDR3 has 15 residues. The V gene lost 0 bases and the J gene lost 1 base, with 10 bases spanning the gap. Germline-derived CDR1 and CDR2 are SGHRS and YFSETQ.

The chain employs TRBV5-1 and TRBJ2-7, with D possibly being TRBD2 (6 bases). Germline V CDR1 and CDR2: SGHRS, YFSETQ. The CDR3 runs to 13 residues. The V end was cut by 9 bases, the J end by 2 bases, with 15 bases between. The CDR3 DNA reads as TGCGCCATCTCCCGGGACTCGACCTACGAGCAGTACTTC. This codes for CAISRDSTYEQYF.

This clone was seen more than once but under ten times. The chain recombines TRBV27 with TRBJ2-7, with D possibly being TRBD1 (5 bases). Germline V gene lookup returns CDR1 MNHEY and CDR2 SMNVEV (reference sequence). The CDR3 totals 16 residues. V was pared by 3 bases and J by 1 base, with 16 bases between. The CDR3 is CASSFSQGLVSYEQYF. In nucleotides, the CDR3 is TGTGCCAGCAGTTTTTCTCAGGGATTAGTATCCTACGAGCAGTACTTC.

The rearrangement links TRBV7-6 to TRBJ2-5; 7 nucleotides match TRBD1. CDR1 SGHVS and CDR2 FNYEAQ come from the germline V gene. The CDR3 has 13 amino acids. The junction had 2 bases not matched to a gene; V was cut back by 6 bases and J by 1 base. The CDR3 DNA reads TGTGCCAGCAGACCAGGGGGCCAAGAGACCCAGTACTTC. This translates into CASRPGGQETQYF.

This clone was seen more than once but under ten times. The rearrangement links TRBV6-5 to TRBJ2-3; weak D call: TRBD2 (5 bases). The V end was cut by 10 bases, the J end by 2 bases, with 19 bases between. Germline V CDR1 and CDR2: MNHEY, SVGAGI. This CDR3 is built from 15 residues. CDR3 region: CATSPERLTTDTQYF. The CDR3 DNA sequence: TGTGCCACCTCACCTGAGCGGTTGACCACAGATACGCAGTATTTT.

The rearrangement joins TRBV7-2 to TRBJ2-3, with TRBD2 matching over 11 bases. The CDR3 extends over 15 amino acids. Trimming cost V 4 bases and J 6 bases; bases outside gene matches: 6. Looked up from germline, CDR1 is SGHTA and CDR2 is FQGNSA. The CDR3 DNA reads as TGTGCCAGCAGCTCGGCTAGCGGGGGGTGGGATACGCAGTATTTT. As protein: CASSSASGGWDTQYF.

The chain links TRBV4-2 to TRBJ2-5, with TRBD2 matching over 11 bases. Germline V gives CDR1 LGHNA, CDR2 YNFKEQ. This CDR3 spans 17 amino acids. V trimming: 1 base; J trimming: 5 bases; junction bases outside the gene matches: 9. CDR3 amino acids: CASSQVFSGGATETQYF. CDR3 in DNA: TGTGCCAGCAGCCAAGTATTTAGCGGGGGGGCCACGGAGACCCAGTACTTC.

This clone was seen more than once but under ten times. Here the CDR3 DNA reads TGCGCCAGCAGCTTGGATCTAGCGGTCTACGAGCAGTACTTC. Its protein is CASSLDLAVYEQYF. The chain joins TRBV5-1 to TRBJ2-7; TRBD2 matches at 7 bases. CDR1 and CDR2 (germline): SGHRS, YFSETQ. V lost 0 bases and J lost 3; bases outside the gene matches: 3. There are 14 residues in the CDR3.

This clone was detected once. This chain uses TRBV7-6 with TRBJ2-3, with D possibly TRBD2 on 5 matching bases. From germline, CDR1 is SGHVS and CDR2 FNYEAQ. Trimming shortened V by 10 bases and J by 1 base, and 15 bases separated the two germline ends. The CDR3 has 14 amino acids. In DNA form, the CDR3 reads TGTGCCACGAGACGGGGTAGCGGCACAGATACGCAGTATTTT. Its translation is CATRRGSGTDTQYF.

About this clone: The sample carries other DNA sequences with the same CDR3. The chain uses TRBV6-5 and TRBJ1-1; D possibly corresponds to TRBD1 (6 bases). The germline CDR1 and CDR2 sequences are MNHEY and SVGAGI. V lost 0 bases, J lost 0 bases, and 8 bases lay in between. The CDR3 has 15 amino acids. Here the CDR3 reads CASSYSGQMNTEAFF. The CDR3 nucleotides read TGTGCCAGCAGTTACTCTGGACAGATGAACACTGAAGCTTTCTTT.

The chain links TRBV13 to TRBJ1-3, with TRBD1 matching 7 bases. The germline gives CDR1 PRHDT, CDR2 FYEKMQ (reference sequence). V was pared by 2 bases and J by 0 bases, with 19 bases of the junction left unmatched. The CDR3 covers 21 residues. CDR3 sequence reads: CASSLFAQDSGTAFSGNTIYF. CDR3 sequence (DNA): TGTGCCAGCAGCTTATTCGCCCAAGATTCCGGGACAGCCTTCTCTGGAAACACCATATATTTT.

This clone was found once. This chain links TRBV28 with TRBJ2-2; TRBD2 aligns across 7 bases. V was pared by 6 bases and J by 7 bases, with 11 bases of the junction left unmatched. The CDR3 runs to 15 residues. In germline, CDR1 is MDHEN, CDR2 SYDVKM. The CDR3 DNA sequence: TGTGCCAGCAGCTCCCCCAGCGGGGTCAACGGGGAGCTGTTTTTT. Translation: CASSSPSGVNGELFF.

CDR3 loop: CASSLGTSGPDTQYF. CDR3 nucleotide sequence: TGCGCCAGCAGCTTAGGGACTAGCGGGCCCGATACGCAGTATTTT. The chain joins TRBV5-1 to TRBJ2-3, with TRBD2 matching 12 bases. The CDR3 is 15 amino acids. Germline V gene sequence: CDR1 SGHRS, CDR2 YFSETQ. V was clipped by 2 bases and J by 6 bases; unmatched bases: 4.

This clone is a singleton in its sample. The chain uses TRBV27 and TRBJ2-1; 9 nucleotides line up with TRBD2. V gave up 3 bases and J gave up 5 bases; unmatched junction bases: 5. The germline V gene encodes CDR1 MNHEY and CDR2 SMNVEV (reference sequence). The CDR3 length is 15 residues. CDR3 loop: CASSFGSGSNNEQFF. The DNA for the CDR3 is TGTGCCAGCAGTTTCGGTAGCGGGAGCAACAATGAGCAGTTCTTC.

The gene calls are TRBV28 and TRBJ2-1; maybe TRBD1 (6 bases). The ends were cut back, 2 bases at V and 7 bases at J, with 9 bases in the middle. In germline, CDR1 is MDHEN, CDR2 SYDVKM. This CDR3 region has 13 residues. The DNA for the CDR3 is TGTGCCAGCAGTTTAAGGGGACAAAATGAGCAGTTCTTC. Translation: CASSLRGQNEQFF.

The V call is TRBV10-3, the J call TRBJ2-7, with 8 bases fitting TRBD1. The germline V gene encodes CDR1 ENHRY and CDR2 SYGVKD. V was clipped by 6 bases and J by 6 bases; unmatched bases: 4. There are 12 residues in the CDR3. The CDR3 reads CAISQGAREQYV. In nucleotides, the CDR3 is TGTGCCATCAGCCAGGGGGCGCGCGAGCAGTACGTC.

The V gene is TRBV28, the J gene TRBJ1-2; D uncertain. The germline V gene has CDR1 MDHEN and CDR2 SYDVKM. The germline V and J ends were trimmed by 3 bases and 0 bases, with 8 bases remaining between them. This CDR3 has 14 amino acids. This CDR3 reads CASSLAISNYGYTF. DNA of the CDR3: TGTGCCAGCAGTTTGGCAATTTCTAACTATGGCTACACCTTC.

The genes are TRBV4-2 and TRBJ1-4; 9 bases are shared with TRBD1. Trimming cost V 3 bases and J 5 bases; bases outside gene matches: 7. This CDR3 is 16 amino acids long. Germline CDR1 and CDR2: LGHNA and YNFKEQ. In DNA, the CDR3 is TGTGCCAGCAGCCAGGGCAAAACAGGGGGCAATGAAAAACTGTTTTTT. Its protein is CASSQGKTGGNEKLFF.

The genes are TRBV7-2 and TRBJ2-7; 7 nucleotides align to TRBD1. With 4 bases clipped from V and 2 bases from J, the junction kept 11 bases outside the gene matches. The CDR3 sequence is 16 residues long. Germline CDR1 reads SGHTA; CDR2 reads FQGNSA. The CDR3 coding sequence is TGTGCCAGCAGCTCGGACACCGGGACAGCCCCCTACGAGCAGTACTTC. It translates to CASSSDTGTAPYEQYF. The whole variable domain, filled in from reference TRBV7-2 and TRBJ2-7, reads GAGVSQSPSNKVTEKGKDVELRCDPISGHTALYWYRQSLGQGLEFLIYFQGNSAPDKSGLPSDRFSAERTGGSVSTLTIQRTQQEDSAVYLCASSSDTGTAPYEQYFGPGTRLTVT.

The chain joins TRBV7-9 to TRBJ2-7; tentative D call: TRBD1 (5 bases). Trimming took off 5 bases at V and 3 bases at J, with 23 bases between the two ends. This CDR3 spans 17 amino acids. Germline CDR1 SEHNR, CDR2 FQNEAQ (reference sequence). CDR3 in amino acids: CASSNLRGMAGRYEQYF. In DNA, the CDR3 is TGTGCCAGCAGCAACCTTAGGGGAATGGCAGGGCGCTACGAGCAGTACTTC.

The chain has TRBV6-5 and TRBJ1-2; D might be TRBD1 (6 bases). V was cut by 0 bases and J by 8 bases, with 13 bases left in between. This CDR3 comprises 14 residues. The germline V gene encodes CDR1 MNHEY and CDR2 SVGAGI. The CDR3 sequence: CASSYSSGALGYTF. The CDR3 nucleotides are TGTGCCAGCAGTTACTCTTCAGGGGCCCTCGGCTACACCTTC.

The J gene is TRBJ2-5, the V gene TRBV10-2; 8 bases map to TRBD2. Germline V gene data show CDR1 as WSHSY and CDR2 as SAAADI. After removal of 2 bases from V and 14 bases from J, the junction contained 7 bases not matched to a gene. CDR3 size: 12 residues. In nucleotides, the CDR3 is TGCGCCAGCAGTGAGACTACTAGCGGTCCTTACTTC. It translates to CASSETTSGPYF.